This TCR beta chain was captured in a study of blood T cell repertoires in COVID-19. Study summary: Italy, Spain and the United States were the sources of the convalescent and acute COVID-19 samples. T cells, B-cell-depleted T cells, or PBMCs supplied cDNA or gDNA.

The CDR3 runs 17 residues. Original methodology: Amplification with reference gene primers provided the estimates of nucleated cell counts. Libraries were prepared by immunoSEQ multiplex PCR; TCRdb keeps only in-frame clonotypes and omits some of them. V and J calls and clone size are as listed in that table; D and trimming were resolved from the DNA. The data show about 120,000 clones, around 89% seen once. This receptor was obtained from a man between 65 and 85 years old with active or convalescent COVID-19. Input material: peripheral blood. V is TRBV21-1 and J is TRBJ2-2; the table's D call of TRBD2 was not tested on the DNA. TRBV21-1 is assigned pseudogene status. This CDR3 reads CASRPRREGPDTGELFF. The CDR3 bases are TGTGCCAGCCGACCTAGGCGGGAGGGCCCTGACACCGGGGAGCTGTTTTTT.